The clone carrying this T cell receptor beta chain was picked up a small number of times. Its specificity is not known. This sample is part of a study of response to subunit inactivated influenza vaccine. Study findings and constraints: Every seasonal influenza vaccination brings in few new T cells, the authors suggested.

TCRdb reprocessed the RT-PCR reads via MiXCR and lists one record per CDR3 protein. The table shows around 540,000 distinct CDR3 sequences, with about an eighth occurring only once. This CDR3 is built from 19 residues. V lost 0 bases to trimming and J lost 4 bases, with 25 bases between them. The germline V gene encodes CDR1 SGHRS and CDR2 YFSETQ. The sample consisted of PBMCs from blood, taken on the day of vaccination. The V and J genes are TRBV5-1 and TRBJ1-1; TRBD1 is a possible D gene (5 bases). The clonotype was recovered from a man aged 50-60 years who received an inactivated influenza vaccine. The CDR3 here is CASSLGGFGARSMGTEAFF. The CDR3 region has the DNA TGCGCCAGCAGCTTGGGGGGTTTTGGGGCCCGGTCCATGGGCACTGAAGCTTTCTTT. Variable domain in full (rest from reference TRBV5-1 and TRBJ1-1): KAGVTQTPRYLIKTRGQQVTLSCSPISGHRSVSWYQQTPGQGLQFLFEYFSETQRNKGNFPGRFSGRQFSNSRSEMNVSTLELGDSALYLCASSLGGFGARSMGTEAFFGQGTRLTVV.